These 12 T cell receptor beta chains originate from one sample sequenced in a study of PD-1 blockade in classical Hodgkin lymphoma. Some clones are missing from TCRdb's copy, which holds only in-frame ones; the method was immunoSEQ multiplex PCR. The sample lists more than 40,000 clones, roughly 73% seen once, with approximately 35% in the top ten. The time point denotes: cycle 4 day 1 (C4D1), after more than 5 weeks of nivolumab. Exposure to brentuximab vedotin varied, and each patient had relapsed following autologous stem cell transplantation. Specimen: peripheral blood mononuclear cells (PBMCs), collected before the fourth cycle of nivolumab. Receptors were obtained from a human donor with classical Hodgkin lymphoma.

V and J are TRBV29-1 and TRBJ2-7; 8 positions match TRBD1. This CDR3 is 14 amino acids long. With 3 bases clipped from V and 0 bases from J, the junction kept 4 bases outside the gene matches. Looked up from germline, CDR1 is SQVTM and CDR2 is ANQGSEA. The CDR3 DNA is TGCAGCGTTGACTCCGGGACAGGCTCCTACGAGCAGTACTTC. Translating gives CSVDSGTGSYEQYF.

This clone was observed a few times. The CDR3 nucleotides are TGTGCCAGCAGCTTAGCGCCCGGGGGAGGCATGAACACTGAAGCTTTCTTT. Translating gives CASSLAPGGGMNTEAFF. The rearrangement joins TRBV7-2 to TRBJ1-1; the D gene is possibly TRBD1 (5 bases). V lost 0 bases to trimming and J lost 0 bases, with 14 bases between them. Germline values: CDR1 SGHTA, CDR2 FQGNSA. The CDR3 spans 17 residues.

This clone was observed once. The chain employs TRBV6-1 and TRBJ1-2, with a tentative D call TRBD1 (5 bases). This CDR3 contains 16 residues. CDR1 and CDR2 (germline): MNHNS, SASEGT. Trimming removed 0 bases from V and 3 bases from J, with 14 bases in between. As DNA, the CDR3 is TGTGCCAGCAGTGAAGCGGGGGAGCAGGCCTACTATGGCTACACCTTC. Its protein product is CASSEAGEQAYYGYTF.

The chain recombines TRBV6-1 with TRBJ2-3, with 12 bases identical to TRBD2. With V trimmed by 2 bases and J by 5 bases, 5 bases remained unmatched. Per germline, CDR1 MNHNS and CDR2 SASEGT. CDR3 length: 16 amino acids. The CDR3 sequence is CASSEWASGGGDTQYF. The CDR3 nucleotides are TGTGCCAGCAGTGAATGGGCTAGCGGGGGGGGAGATACGCAGTATTTT.

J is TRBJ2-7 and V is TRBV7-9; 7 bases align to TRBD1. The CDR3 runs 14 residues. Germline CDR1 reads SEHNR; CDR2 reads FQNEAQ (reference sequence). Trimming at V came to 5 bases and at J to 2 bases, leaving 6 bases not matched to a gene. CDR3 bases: TGTGCCAGCAGCACACGTGGGACAGCCTACGAGCAGTACTTC. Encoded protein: CASSTRGTAYEQYF.

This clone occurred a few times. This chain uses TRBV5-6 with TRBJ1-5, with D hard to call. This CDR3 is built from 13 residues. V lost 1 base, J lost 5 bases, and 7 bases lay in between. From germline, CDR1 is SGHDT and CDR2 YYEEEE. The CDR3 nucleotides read TGTGCCAGCAGCTTGCCCGGGTATCAGCCCCAGCATTTT. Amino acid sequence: CASSLPGYQPQHF.

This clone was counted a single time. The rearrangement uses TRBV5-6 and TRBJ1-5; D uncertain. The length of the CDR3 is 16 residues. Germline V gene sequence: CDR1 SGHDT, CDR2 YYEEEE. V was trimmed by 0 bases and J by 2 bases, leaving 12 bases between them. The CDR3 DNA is TGTGCCAGCAGCTTGGAAGGGTTAGGTGGCAATCAGCCCCAGCATTTT. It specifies CASSLEGLGGNQPQHF.

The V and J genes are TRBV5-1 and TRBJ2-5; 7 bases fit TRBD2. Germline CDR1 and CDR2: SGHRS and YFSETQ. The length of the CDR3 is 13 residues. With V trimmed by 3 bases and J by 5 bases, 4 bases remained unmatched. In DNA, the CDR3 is TGCGCCAGCAGCTCAGGACTAGAGGAGACCCAGTACTTC. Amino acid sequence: CASSSGLEETQYF.

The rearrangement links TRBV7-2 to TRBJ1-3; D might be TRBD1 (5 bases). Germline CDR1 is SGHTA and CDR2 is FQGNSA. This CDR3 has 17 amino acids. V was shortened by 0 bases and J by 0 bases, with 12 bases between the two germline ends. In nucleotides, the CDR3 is TGTGCCAGCAGCTTAGCGTCAGGGACTACCTCTGGAAACACCATATATTTT. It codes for CASSLASGTTSGNTIYF.

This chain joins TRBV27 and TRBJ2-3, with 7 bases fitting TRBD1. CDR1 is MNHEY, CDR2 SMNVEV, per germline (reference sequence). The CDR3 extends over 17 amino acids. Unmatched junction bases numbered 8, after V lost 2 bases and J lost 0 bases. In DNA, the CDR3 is TGTGCCAGCAGTTTACTAGGGGGACAGTATAGCACAGATACGCAGTATTTT. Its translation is CASSLLGGQYSTDTQYF.

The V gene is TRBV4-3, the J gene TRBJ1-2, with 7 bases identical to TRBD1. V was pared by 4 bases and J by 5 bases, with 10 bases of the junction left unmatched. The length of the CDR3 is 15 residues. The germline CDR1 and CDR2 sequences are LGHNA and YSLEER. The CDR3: CASSLTSGTEYGYTF. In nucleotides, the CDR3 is TGCGCCAGCAGCCTTACCTCCGGGACAGAGTATGGCTACACCTTC.

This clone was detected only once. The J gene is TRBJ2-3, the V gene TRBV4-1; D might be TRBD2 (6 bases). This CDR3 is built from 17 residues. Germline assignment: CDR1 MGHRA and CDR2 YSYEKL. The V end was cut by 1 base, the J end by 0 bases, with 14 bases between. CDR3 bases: TGCGCCAGCAGCCAAGGAGGGCGGGGATGGAGCACAGATACGCAGTATTTT. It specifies CASSQGGRGWSTDTQYF.